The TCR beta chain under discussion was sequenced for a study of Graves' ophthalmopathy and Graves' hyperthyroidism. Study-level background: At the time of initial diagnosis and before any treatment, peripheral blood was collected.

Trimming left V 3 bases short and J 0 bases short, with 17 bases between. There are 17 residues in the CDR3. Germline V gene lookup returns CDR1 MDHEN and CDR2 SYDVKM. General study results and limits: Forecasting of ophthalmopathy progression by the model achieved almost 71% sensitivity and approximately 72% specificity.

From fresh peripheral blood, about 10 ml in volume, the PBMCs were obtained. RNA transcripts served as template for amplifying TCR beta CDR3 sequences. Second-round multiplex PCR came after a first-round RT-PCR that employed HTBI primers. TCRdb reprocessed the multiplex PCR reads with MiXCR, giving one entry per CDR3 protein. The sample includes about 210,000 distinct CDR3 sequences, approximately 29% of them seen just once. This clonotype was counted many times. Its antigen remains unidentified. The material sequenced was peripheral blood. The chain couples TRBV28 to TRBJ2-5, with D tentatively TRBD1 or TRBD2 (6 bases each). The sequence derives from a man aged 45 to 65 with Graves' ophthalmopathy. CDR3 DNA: TGTGCCAGCAGTTTGGTTGAAGGGGGACTGGACCAAGAGACCCAGTACTTC. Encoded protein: CASSLVEGGLDQETQYF.